This paragraph covers one T cell receptor beta chain sequence. Its antigen is currently unknown. TCRdb keeps only in-frame clones here, not all; method: immunoSEQ multiplex PCR. Of around 1,000 clones listed, less than 40% were seen once; the top ten hold approximately 16%. The data belong to a study of T cells in localized non-small cell lung cancer. General observations from the study: Adjacent lung was found to contain a median about 62 of the top 100 tumor clones. There was higher T cell clonality in uninvolved adjacent lung than in tumor, and it was highest there.

The specimen was normal lung tissue next to the tumor, collected before any cancer treatment. The sequence was obtained from a woman aged 35 to 69 with stage II squamous cell lung carcinoma.

The CDR3 bases are TGCGCCAGCAGCCAGCCGGGACTAGCGGCCAATGAGCAGTTCTTC. It is translated as CASSQPGLAANEQFF. The chain recombines TRBV1 with TRBJ2-1; the table's D call of TRBD2 was not tested on the DNA. TRBV1 represents a pseudogene. This CDR3 comprises 15 residues.